Described below is a single T cell receptor beta chain sequence and its context. This sample is drawn from a study of shared clonotypes between healthy human individuals. The repertoire was sequenced with immunoSEQ multiplex PCR; TCRdb's copy has only in-frame clones and lacks some. The sample consists of about 1.1 million clones, more than 75% of them appearing once. Germline V gene lookup returns CDR1 MNHEY and CDR2 SVGAGI. V was trimmed by 0 bases and J by 7 bases, leaving 12 bases between them. CDR3 size: 14 residues. The sequence derives from a man younger than 35 in good health. Some clones in this sample may be carry-over from other donors' samples. This sequence joins TRBV6-5 and TRBJ2-5; TRBD1 is a possible D gene (5 bases). Sequences were obtained from memory CD4+ T cells from PBMCs. Specified subset: CD45RA-negative fraction. The CDR3 nucleotides read TGTGCCAGCAGTTACTCTTCCCAGGGCACGACCCAGTACTTC. Translation: CASSYSSQGTTQYF.